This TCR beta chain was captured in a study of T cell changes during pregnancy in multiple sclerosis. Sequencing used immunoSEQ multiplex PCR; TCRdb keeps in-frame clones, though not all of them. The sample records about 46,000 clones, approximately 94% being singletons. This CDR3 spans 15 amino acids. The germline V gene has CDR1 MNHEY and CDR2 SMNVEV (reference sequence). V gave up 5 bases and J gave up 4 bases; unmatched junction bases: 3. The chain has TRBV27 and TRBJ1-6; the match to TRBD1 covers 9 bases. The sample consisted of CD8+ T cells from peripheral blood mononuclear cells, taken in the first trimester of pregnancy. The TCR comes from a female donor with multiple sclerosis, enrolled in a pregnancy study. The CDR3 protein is CASSPGTGYNSPLHF. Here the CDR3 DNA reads TGTGCCAGCAGTCCCGGGACAGGGTATAATTCACCCCTCCACTTT.